The 32 T cell receptor beta chains below were found in one sample sequenced in a study of blood T cell repertoires in COVID-19. The assay was immunoSEQ multiplex PCR, and TCRdb's table has in-frame clones only and misses some. The data show approximately 200,000 clones, with 70% to 85% seen just once and approximately 13% held by the top ten. Sequences were obtained from peripheral blood. The receptors were sampled from a woman aged 50 to 65 with acute or convalescent COVID-19.

The CDR3 DNA reads as TGTGCCAGCAGCCTAAGCGGGACGCTAAATGAGCAGTTCTTC. It codes for CASSLSGTLNEQFF. V and J are TRBV7-2 and TRBJ2-1, with 7 positions matching TRBD2. The junction had 8 bases not matched to a gene; V was cut back by 5 bases and J by 7 bases. The CDR3 sequence is 14 residues long. The germline V gene encodes CDR1 SGHTA and CDR2 FQGNSA.

This clone was found many times. The rearrangement links TRBV14 to TRBJ2-5; 8 bases line up with TRBD1. Germline CDR1 is SGHDN and CDR2 is FVKESK. The CDR3 runs to 14 residues. The V gene end was trimmed by 2 bases and the J gene end by 2 bases; junction bases not matched to a gene: 1. DNA for the CDR3: TGTGCCAGCAGCCAAAACAGGGGGCAAGAGACCCAGTACTTC. Translated, it gives CASSQNRGQETQYF.

V gene TRBV27 combines with J gene TRBJ1-5; D gene uncertain. Trimming took off 2 bases at V and 7 bases at J, with 15 bases between the two ends. Per germline, CDR1 MNHEY and CDR2 SMNVEV (reference sequence). The CDR3 length is 15 residues. CDR3 region: CASSLGRAGGQPQHF. CDR3 in DNA: TGTGCCAGCAGTTTAGGCCGGGCGGGAGGACAGCCCCAGCATTTT.

DNA of the CDR3: TGTGCCAGCAGTGACTCTGGGGCTAGCGGGGGCCATAACCGGCAGTATTTT. It translates to CASSDSGASGGHNRQYF. The genes are TRBV6-4 and TRBJ2-3; 10 bases fit TRBD2. J gave up 11 bases and V 0 bases, and 14 bases lay outside the gene matches. CDR1 is MRHNA and CDR2 is SNTAGT in the germline V gene. The CDR3 is 17 residues long.

As to this clone: This same CDR3 is encoded by further DNA sequences in the sample. The rearrangement uses TRBV18 and TRBJ2-5; 8 positions match TRBD1. Germline CDR1 is KGHSH and CDR2 is LQKENI. V lost 3 bases and J lost 4; bases outside the gene matches: 1. CDR3 length: 13 residues. The CDR3 is CASSPGQGETQYF. The CDR3 DNA reads TGTGCCAGCTCACCCGGACAGGGAGAGACCCAGTACTTC. The variable domain in full, with the rest retrieved from reference TRBV18 and TRBJ2-5, is NAGVMQNPRHLVRRRGQEARLRCSPMKGHSHVYWYRQLPEEGLKFMVYLQKENIIDESGMPKERFSAEFPKEGPSILRIQQVVRGDSAAYFCASSPGQGETQYFGPGTRLLVL.

The chain couples TRBV12-3 or TRBV12-4 to TRBJ2-3; no firm D call. Trimming took off 4 bases at V and 3 bases at J, with 2 bases between the two ends. The CDR3 length is 11 residues. Here the CDR3 reads CASSSTDTQYF. CDR3 nucleotide sequence: TGTGCCAGCAGTTCGACAGATACGCAGTATTTT.

The chain combines TRBV2 with TRBJ1-2; D is ambiguous. There are 14 residues in the CDR3. CDR1 and CDR2 (germline): SNHLY, FYNNEI. V lost 6 bases and J 5 bases, leaving 16 bases between the germline ends. The CDR3 reads CASRSDRVLYGYTF. Here the CDR3 DNA reads TGTGCCAGCAGGTCCGACCGGGTCCTTTATGGCTACACCTTC.

The chain carries TRBV5-6 and TRBJ2-1; TRBD1 matches at 10 bases. Unmatched junction bases numbered 9, after V lost 3 bases and J lost 6 bases. This CDR3 contains 16 residues. The germline CDR1 and CDR2 sequences are SGHDT and YYEEEE. CDR3 nucleotide sequence: TGTGCCAGCAGCTCCAGACAGGGGGCTCCGGGCAATGAGCAGTTCTTC. This translates into CASSSRQGAPGNEQFF. Complete variable domain (other parts from reference TRBV5-6 and TRBJ2-1): DAGVTQSPTHLIKTRGQQVTLRCSPKSGHDTVSWYQQALGQGPQFIFQYYEEEERQRGNFPDRFSGHQFPNYSSELNVNALLLGDSALYLCASSSRQGAPGNEQFFGPGTRLTVL.

The chain joins TRBV29-1 to TRBJ1-1; 9 bases line up with TRBD1. The germline V gene encodes CDR1 SQVTM and CDR2 ANQGSEA. This CDR3 has 13 residues. The J segment lost 3 bases and the V segment lost 2 bases, leaving 1 base of the junction unmatched. For the CDR3, the DNA is TGCAGCGTTGAACGGGACAGGGACACTGAAGCTTTCTTT. Encoded protein: CSVERDRDTEAFF.

CDR3 nucleotide sequence: TGTGCCAGCACCGTAGCGGGGGGCCACACAGATACGCAGTATTTT. This encodes CASTVAGGHTDTQYF. The chain employs TRBV27 and TRBJ2-3, with 10 bases fitting TRBD2. Germline CDR1 MNHEY, CDR2 SMNVEV (reference sequence). The CDR3 consists of 15 residues. Trimming removed 7 bases from V and 2 bases from J; junction bases left unmatched: 6.

This chain links TRBV5-1 with TRBJ2-5; TRBD1 agrees at 10 bases. Germline CDR1 and CDR2: SGHRS and YFSETQ. V was clipped by 1 base and J by 7 bases; unmatched bases: 10. The CDR3 runs to 16 residues. CDR3 coding DNA: TGCGCCAGCAGCTTGCGAACCGGGACAGGGGTGGGGACCCAGTACTTC. This encodes CASSLRTGTGVGTQYF.

The chain links TRBV7-2 to TRBJ2-3; 14 bases line up with TRBD2. The CDR3 length is 18 residues. The V gene's germline CDR1 is SGHTA and CDR2 FQGNSA. V lost 1 base to trimming and J lost 4 bases; unmatched junction nucleotides: 7. The CDR3 reads CASSLGLAGGQKADTQYF. The CDR3, as DNA: TGTGCCAGCAGCTTAGGACTAGCGGGAGGGCAGAAAGCAGATACGCAGTATTTT.

This clone was found once. The rearrangement uses TRBV6-6 and TRBJ2-7, with 9 positions matching TRBD2. Unmatched junction bases numbered 6, after V lost 5 bases and J lost 1 base. Germline V CDR1 and CDR2: MNHNY, SVGAGI (reference sequence). CDR3 length: 15 amino acids. CDR3 bases: TGTGCCAGCAGTCTATCTAGCGGGACGTCCTACGAGCAGTACTTC. This gives the protein CASSLSSGTSYEQYF.

This sequence joins TRBV4-3 and TRBJ2-1; D not certain. Germline CDR1 LGHNA, CDR2 YSLEER. The CDR3 consists of 13 residues. V lost 0 bases and J lost 9, with 9 bases in between. CDR3: CASSQDMRAEQFF. For the CDR3, the DNA is TGCGCCAGCAGCCAAGATATGCGTGCTGAGCAGTTCTTC.

This chain connects TRBV11-2 to TRBJ1-3; D gene unclear. The CDR3 runs to 13 residues. V gave up 5 bases and J gave up 0 bases, with 5 bases separating them. Germline V gene sequence: CDR1 SGHAT, CDR2 FQNNGV. The CDR3 nucleotides are TGTGCCAGCAGCCGGAGCTCTGGAAACACCATATATTTT. It yields the protein CASSRSSGNTIYF.

The chain couples TRBV5-6 to TRBJ1-6, with D possibly matching TRBD1 (5 bases). Germline CDR1 and CDR2: SGHDT and YYEEEE. V was trimmed by 6 bases and J by 7 bases, leaving 14 bases between them. The length of the CDR3 is 14 residues. The CDR3 bases are TGTGCCAGCAAAGCAGGGCGAGTAAATTCACCCCTCCACTTT. Protein: CASKAGRVNSPLHF.

This clone was counted a single time. This chain connects TRBV9 to TRBJ2-1; 10 positions match TRBD2. In germline, CDR1 is SGDLS, CDR2 YYNGEE. There are 15 residues in the CDR3. The trim removed 3 bases at V and 7 bases at J, leaving 7 bases unmatched. The DNA of the CDR3 is TGTGCCAGCAGCGAGGAGGCTAGCGGGGGTAATGAGCAGTTCTTC. Translating it yields CASSEEASGGNEQFF.

This chain connects TRBV7-8 to TRBJ2-7; possible D gene TRBD2, 5 bases. V lost 2 bases and J 5 bases, leaving 13 bases between the germline ends. This CDR3 spans 14 amino acids. Germline values: CDR1 SGHVS, CDR2 FQNEAQ. The CDR3: CASSLRGFSNEQYF. The DNA for the CDR3 is TGTGCCAGCAGCTTACGAGGGTTTAGCAACGAGCAGTACTTC. Supplemented by reference TRBV7-8 and TRBJ2-7, the full variable domain reads GAGVSQSPRYKVAKRGQDVALRCDPISGHVSLFWYQQALGQGPEFLTYFQNEAQLDKSGLPSDRFFAERPEGSVSTLKIQRTQQEDSAVYLCASSLRGFSNEQYFGPGTRLTVT.

This clone appeared a few times. The chain recombines TRBV4-3 with TRBJ2-6, with 8 bases aligning to TRBD1. Per germline, CDR1 LGHNA and CDR2 YSLEER. The J segment lost 0 bases and the V segment lost 3 bases, leaving 13 bases of the junction unmatched. There are 20 residues in the CDR3. This CDR3 is CASSQRPDSRGPSGANVLTF. In DNA, the CDR3 is TGCGCCAGCAGCCAGCGGCCGGATAGCAGGGGGCCCTCTGGGGCCAACGTCCTGACTTTC.

The chain uses TRBV7-2 and TRBJ1-2; D is ambiguous. This CDR3 spans 14 amino acids. Germline V gene sequence: CDR1 SGHTA, CDR2 FQGNSA. Deletions cut 5 bases from V and 8 bases from J, with 18 bases between. CDR3 nucleotides: TGTGCCAGCAGCCGGTTTGGGAGCGAAGAAGGCTACACCTTC. Encoded protein: CASSRFGSEEGYTF. The full variable domain, with the rest looked up from reference TRBV7-2 and TRBJ1-2, is GAGVSQSPSNKVTEKGKDVELRCDPISGHTALYWYRQSLGQGLEFLIYFQGNSAPDKSGLPSDRFSAERTGGSVSTLTIQRTQQEDSAVYLCASSRFGSEEGYTFGSGTRLTVV.

J is TRBJ1-2 and V is TRBV15; 7 bases are a match to TRBD1. This CDR3 spans 18 amino acids. Looked up from germline, CDR1 is LNHNV and CDR2 is YYDKDF (reference sequence). Unmatched junction bases numbered 15, after V lost 0 bases and J lost 5 bases. The CDR3 coding sequence is TGTGCCACCAGCAGAGATCTGGGGCTAGGGGGCGAAAGGTATGGCTACACCTTC. It is translated as CATSRDLGLGGERYGYTF. The full variable domain, in which reference TRBV15 and TRBJ1-2 provide the parts outside the CDR3, is DAMVIQNPRYQVTQFGKPVTLSCSQTLNHNVMYWYQQKSSQAPKLLFHYYDKDFNNEADTPDNFQSRRPNTSFCFLDIRSPGLGDTAMYLCATSRDLGLGGERYGYTFGSGTRLTVV.

The CDR3 sequence: CASGFDTTTDTQYF. The DNA of the CDR3 is TGTGCTAGTGGTTTTGATACTACCACAGATACGCAGTATTTT. The rearrangement links TRBV12-5 to TRBJ2-3, with D uncertain. CDR3 length: 14 amino acids. The ends were cut back, 3 bases at V and 2 bases at J, with 9 bases in the middle. Germline V gene lookup returns CDR1 LGHNT and CDR2 FRNRAP.

About this clone: A read error may produce the germline difference seen at one junction end. This chain joins TRBV7-7 and TRBJ2-1, with TRBD2 matching 9 bases. Germline V gene data show CDR1 as SSHAT and CDR2 as FNYEAQ (reference sequence). CDR3 length equals 15 residues. As DNA, the CDR3 is TGTGCTAGCAGCTTAGCTAGCGGGGCCTACAATGAGCAGTTCTTC. Protein: CASSLASGAYNEQFF.

This rearrangement joins TRBV30 to TRBJ2-7; 11 nucleotides align to TRBD2. CDR1 is GTSNPN and CDR2 is SVGIG in the germline V gene (reference sequence). CDR3 size: 16 residues. The V segment lost 2 bases and the J segment 1 base; nucleotides outside the gene matches: 7. The CDR3: CAWSPRTSGSSYEQYF. CDR3 DNA sequence: TGTGCCTGGAGTCCCAGGACTAGCGGGTCGTCCTACGAGCAGTACTTC.

This clone appeared once. The chain employs TRBV6-2 or TRBV6-3 and TRBJ1-3; 8 bases fit TRBD1. This CDR3 region has 17 residues. Germline-derived CDR1 and CDR2 are MNHEY and SVGEGT. V shed 0 bases, J shed 0 bases, and the junction held 4 bases outside the gene matches. The CDR3 region has the DNA TGTGCCAGCAGTTACTCCGCAGGGGGCCACTCTGGAAACACCATATATTTT. This gives the protein CASSYSAGGHSGNTIYF.

The chain joins TRBV12-3 or TRBV12-4 to TRBJ2-1; the D gene is possibly TRBD1 (5 bases). This CDR3 has 13 residues. V was trimmed by 6 bases and J by 4 bases, leaving 10 bases between them. The CDR3 here is CASSLQDYNEQFF. CDR3 DNA: TGTGCCAGCAGCTTACAGGATTACAATGAGCAGTTCTTC.

Here the CDR3 DNA reads TGTGCCAGCAGCTTTATTGATCCCGGAGGGGCGGGCGGCTACACCTTC. The encoded protein is CASSFIDPGGAGGYTF. This rearrangement joins TRBV7-2 to TRBJ1-2; maybe TRBD1 (5 bases). The CDR3 is 16 residues long. CDR1 SGHTA and CDR2 FQGNSA come from the germline V gene. The germline V and J ends were trimmed by 3 bases and 8 bases, with 22 bases remaining between them.

The rearrangement uses TRBV28 and TRBJ2-1, with D tentatively TRBD2 (5 bases). CDR1 is MDHEN and CDR2 is SYDVKM in the germline V gene. The CDR3 covers 15 residues. Deletions cut 5 bases from V and 0 bases from J, with 11 bases between. The CDR3 nucleotides are TGTGCCAGCAGTGAGAGCGGCAGCTCCTACAATGAGCAGTTCTTC. Translating gives CASSESGSSYNEQFF.

This sequence joins TRBV5-5 and TRBJ1-1; 8 nucleotides align to TRBD1. Trimming took 1 base from V and 6 from J; bases not matched to a gene: 2. Germline loops: CDR1 SGHKS, CDR2 YYEKEE (reference sequence). This CDR3 region has 13 residues. In DNA, the CDR3 is TGTGCCAGCAGCTTGACAGGGGGGTCTGAAGCTTTCTTT. Translation gives CASSLTGGSEAFF.

The V gene is TRBV5-4, the J gene TRBJ2-3; TRBD2 aligns across 9 bases. The junction had 4 bases not matched to a gene; V was cut back by 4 bases and J by 1 base. This CDR3 contains 15 residues. Germline V gene lookup returns CDR1 SGHNT and CDR2 YYREEE (reference sequence). CDR3 DNA: TGTGCCAGCAGCATGCGGACTAGCGGCACAGATACGCAGTATTTT. As protein: CASSMRTSGTDTQYF.

V gene TRBV28 combines with J gene TRBJ2-2; D might be TRBD2 (5 bases). The germline V gene encodes CDR1 MDHEN and CDR2 SYDVKM. CDR3 length: 11 residues. Trimming took 5 bases from V and 10 from J, leaving 8 bases between them. The CDR3: CASSSREELFF. CDR3 DNA: TGTGCCAGCAGTAGTCGGGAGGAGCTGTTTTTT.

This chain links TRBV30 with TRBJ1-6, with a tentative D call TRBD1 (5 bases). Germline-derived CDR1 and CDR2 are GTSNPN and SVGIG (reference sequence). The CDR3 is made up of 12 amino acids. Trimming took off 5 bases at V and 9 bases at J, with 11 bases between the two ends. The CDR3, as DNA: TGTGCCTGGGATAAAGGGGCTTCACCCCTCCACTTT. Translated, it gives CAWDKGASPLHF. Together with reference TRBV30 and TRBJ1-6, the CDR3 gives the full variable domain: SQTIHQWPATLVQPVGSPLSLECTVEGTSNPNLYWYRQAAGRGLQLLFYSVGIGQISSEVPQNLSASRPQDRQFILSSKKLLLSDSGFYLCAWDKGASPLHFGNGTRLTVT.